The clone carrying this T cell receptor (beta chain) was observed a handful of times. The antigen remains unidentified. The CDR3 covers 14 residues. V lost 5 bases and J lost 0, with 8 bases in between. Per germline, CDR1 GTSNPN and CDR2 SVGIG (reference sequence). The sample is drawn from a study of beta chain features in type 1 diabetes. Study-level information: Across all samples, some 98 million sorted cells were examined. Study findings and constraints: It was among patients, rather than healthy donors, that naive, central memory and Treg TCRB repertoires appeared more similar. Shortening that was moderate but significant affected the TCRB CDR3s of Type 1 diabetes patients in all four CD4+ subsets.

Reverse transcription of all isolated RNA meant that expressed TCRB transcripts were sequenced. Using immunoSEQ multiplex PCR, the repertoire was profiled, and TCRdb retains in-frame clones only, with some absent. The repertoire has approximately 170,000 clones, about 7.9% of them found once; the top ten carry roughly 0.5%. V and J are TRBV30 and TRBJ1-6, with D uncertain. This clonotype was sampled from a man younger than 30 with type 1 diabetes. The specimen was central memory CD4+ T cells from blood. The CDR3 nucleotides read TGTGCCTGGGGCCTAGGCTCCTATAATTCACCCCTCCACTTT. Its translation: CAWGLGSYNSPLHF.